Given below is one TCR beta chain in context. The repertoire was sequenced with immunoSEQ multiplex PCR; TCRdb's copy has only in-frame clones and lacks some. Of approximately 39,000 clones listed, over 85% are singletons. This specimen belongs to a study of blood T cell repertoires in COVID-19. Across the study: The study drew acute and convalescent COVID-19 samples from the United States, Italy and Spain. PBMCs, B-cell-depleted T cells, or T cells were the source of the cDNA or gDNA that made up the material.

The CDR3 totals 18 residues. Trimming took off 6 bases at V and 0 bases at J, with 22 bases between the two ends. Germline CDR1 reads SNHLY; CDR2 reads FYNNEI. This sequence joins TRBV2 and TRBJ2-3, with TRBD1 as a possible D gene (5 bases). The source is a human donor with active COVID-19. The donor label of this sample is uncertain. The sequenced material came from peripheral blood. CDR3 nucleotide sequence: TGTGCCAGCAGGCGAAGTCAGGTGGGGCGTCTCAGCACAGATACGCAGTATTTT. Residues: CASRRSQVGRLSTDTQYF.